The source of this T cell receptor (beta chain) is a study of OX40 agonist ivuxolimab in advanced cancers. The length of the CDR3 is 12 residues. Trimming cost V 3 bases and J 8 bases, with 10 bases left between them. Germline CDR1 and CDR2: PRHDT and FYEKMQ (reference sequence). Findings of the study overall: Low clonal expansion, among the lowest seen, marked partial responders at 0.1-3.0 mg/kg. Part of the nonresponder group also had normalized T-cell clonal expansion that was low. The CD4+ and CD8+ T cells in the blood had expanded clonally by week 6 at 0.1 to 3.0 mg/kg. CD8+ T cells showed, on average, more clonal expansion than CD4+ cells.

Worth noting for this clone: Its antigen is currently unknown. At the DNA level, this CDR3 is encoded by other sequences in the same sample as well.

This table comes from immunoSEQ multiplex PCR, and its TCRdb copy is limited to in-frame clones, with some not included. Here the sample spans over 100,000 clones, 80% to 90% being singletons. The clonotype was recovered from an adult with an advanced solid tumor such as melanoma, head and neck, liver or kidney cancer. The V and J genes are TRBV13 and TRBJ1-2; D may be TRBD1 (5 bases). The source material was CD4+ or CD8+ T cells sorted from blood, sampled in a trial of the OX40 agonist ivuxolimab. Here the CDR3 reads CASSLGGGGYTF. CDR3 bases: TGTGCCAGCAGCTTGGGGGGGGGAGGCTACACCTTC.